The rows below give T cell receptor beta chains drawn from one sample of a study of blood T cell repertoires in COVID-19. Clones were sequenced by immunoSEQ multiplex PCR, and TCRdb holds only the in-frame ones, with some missing. This repertoire shows fewer than 350,000 clones, approximately 83% found once; its top ten account for roughly 2%. Sequencing used PBMCs or T cells enriched from blood (not recorded which). The receptors were sampled from a young man who had recovered from COVID-19. CDR3s include the opening cysteine and the closing phenylalanine or tryptophan. The D gene is left open where the match is weak. Some rows mark clone size as missing; the rest say once, few, many or name a class of expanded clone.

DNA: TGCGCCAGCAGTGGAGGGCTGTGGAACACTGAAGCTTTCTTT
CDR3: CASSGGLWNTEAFF
D: NA
V: TRBV10-1
J: TRBJ1-1
size: once

DNA: TGTGCCAGTAGTATAGGCGGCAGCCCTAAGGAGGAGACCCAGTACTTC
CDR3: CASSIGGSPKEETQYF
D: NA
V: TRBV19
J: TRBJ2-5
size: NA

DNA: TGTGCCAGCAGCGACTCCCAGGGGGCCGGCAATCAGCCCCAGCATTTT
CDR3: CASSDSQGAGNQPQHF
D: TRBD1
V: TRBV3-1/TRBV3-2
J: TRBJ1-5
size: NA

DNA: TGTGCCACCAGGGGGGACAGGGCCGGAAAAGCAACTAATGAAAAACTGTTTTTT
CDR3: CATRGDRAGKATNEKLFF
D: TRBD1
V: TRBV15
J: TRBJ1-4
size: NA

DNA: TGTGCCAGCAGTACGACAGGGGAAGCCACAGATACGCAGTATTTT
CDR3: CASSTTGEATDTQYF
D: TRBD1
V: TRBV6-5
J: TRBJ2-3
size: NA

DNA: TGTGCCAGCAGCTCTTTGAGAGCGAACACCGGGGAGCTGTTTTTT
CDR3: CASSSLRANTGELFF
D: NA
V: TRBV5-5
J: TRBJ2-2
size: NA

DNA: TGTGCCAGCAGCTCCCGACAGGGATCGACTGAAGCTTTCTTT
CDR3: CASSSRQGSTEAFF
D: TRBD1
V: TRBV7-2
J: TRBJ1-1
size: NA

DNA: TGTGCCAGCAGCTTAAGACAGGGGGCTGACTTGAGTACCGGGGAGCTGTTTTTT
CDR3: CASSLRQGADLSTGELFF
D: TRBD1
V: TRBV11-2
J: TRBJ2-2
size: NA

DNA: TGTGCCAGTCTCAGGGGGGACAGAGATCCGGCTGGAAACACCATATATTTT
CDR3: CASLRGDRDPAGNTIYF
D: TRBD1
V: TRBV19
J: TRBJ1-3
size: NA

DNA: TGTGCCAGCAGCTGGCCCACTGAAGCTTTCTTT
CDR3: CASSWPTEAFF
D: NA
V: TRBV7-9
J: TRBJ1-1
size: NA

DNA: TGTGCCAGTAGTATACACGGACAGGGAACCTACGAGCAGTACTTC
CDR3: CASSIHGQGTYEQYF
D: TRBD1
V: TRBV19
J: TRBJ2-7
size: once

DNA: TGTGCCACGCCGGGACTAGCGGGGGGGTTAGGATTCACAGATACGCAGTATTTT
CDR3: CATPGLAGGLGFTDTQYF
D: TRBD2
V: TRBV24-1
J: TRBJ2-3
size: NA

DNA: TGTGCCAGCAGCTCCCGTTGGGGGGTAGGGGCTGAAGCTTTCTTT
CDR3: CASSSRWGVGAEAFF
D: NA
V: TRBV5-5
J: TRBJ1-1
size: NA

DNA: TGTGCCAGCAGCCAAGGACCGCGGAACACAGGGGACGGTAACTATGGCTACACCTTC
CDR3: CASSQGPRNTGDGNYGYTF
D: TRBD1
V: TRBV3-1/TRBV3-2
J: TRBJ1-2
size: NA

DNA: TGTGCCAGCAGCATTAGCGGGGGGGCGGTCCGCACAGATACGCAGTATTTT
CDR3: CASSISGGAVRTDTQYF
D: TRBD2
V: TRBV7-8
J: TRBJ2-3
size: NA

DNA: TGTGCCAGCAGCACGGGGGGCGGTCAGCCCCAGCATTTT
CDR3: CASSTGGGQPQHF
D: NA
V: TRBV6-5
J: TRBJ1-5
size: NA

DNA: TGTGCCAGCCTGCCGGGAGGGACTGGAAACACCATATATTTT
CDR3: CASLPGGTGNTIYF
D: NA
V: TRBV6-5
J: TRBJ1-3
size: few

DNA: TGTGCCAGCAGCTTAACTGTAGGAGGGGAGGCGACTGAAGCTTTCTTT
CDR3: CASSLTVGGEATEAFF
D: NA
V: TRBV7-3
J: TRBJ1-1
size: NA

DNA: TGTGCCAGCAGCCGATTCGGGACAGGGGTGGACAATGAGCAGTTCTTC
CDR3: CASSRFGTGVDNEQFF
D: TRBD1
V: TRBV5-6
J: TRBJ2-1
size: NA

DNA: TGTGCCTCCACCGTTGCAGGGGGTACTGAAGCTTTCTTT
CDR3: CASTVAGGTEAFF
D: TRBD1
V: TRBV10-3
J: TRBJ1-1
size: NA